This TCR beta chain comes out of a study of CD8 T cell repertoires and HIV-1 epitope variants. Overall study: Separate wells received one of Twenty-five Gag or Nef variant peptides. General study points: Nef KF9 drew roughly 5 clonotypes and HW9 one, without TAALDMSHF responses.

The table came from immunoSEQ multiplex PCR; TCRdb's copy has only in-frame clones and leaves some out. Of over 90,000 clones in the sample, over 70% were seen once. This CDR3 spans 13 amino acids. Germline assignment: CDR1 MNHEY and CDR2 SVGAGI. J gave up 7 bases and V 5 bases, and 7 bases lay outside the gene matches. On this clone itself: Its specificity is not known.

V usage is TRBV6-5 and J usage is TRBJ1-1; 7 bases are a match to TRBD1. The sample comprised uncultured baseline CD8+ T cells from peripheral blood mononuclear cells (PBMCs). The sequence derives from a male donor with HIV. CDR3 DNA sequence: TGTGCCAGCAGTCCGGACAGGACGAATGAAGCTTTCTTT. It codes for CASSPDRTNEAFF.